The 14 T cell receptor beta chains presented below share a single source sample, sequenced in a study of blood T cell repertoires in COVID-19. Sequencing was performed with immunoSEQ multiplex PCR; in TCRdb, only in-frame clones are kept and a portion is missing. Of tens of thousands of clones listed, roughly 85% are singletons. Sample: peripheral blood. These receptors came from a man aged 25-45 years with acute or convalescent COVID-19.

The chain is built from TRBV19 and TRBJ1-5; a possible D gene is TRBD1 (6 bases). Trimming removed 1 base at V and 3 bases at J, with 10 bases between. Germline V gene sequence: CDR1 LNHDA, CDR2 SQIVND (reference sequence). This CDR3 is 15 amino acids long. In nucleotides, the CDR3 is TGTGCCAGTAGTATAGTGGACAGTCTCAATCAGCCCCAGCATTTT. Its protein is CASSIVDSLNQPQHF.

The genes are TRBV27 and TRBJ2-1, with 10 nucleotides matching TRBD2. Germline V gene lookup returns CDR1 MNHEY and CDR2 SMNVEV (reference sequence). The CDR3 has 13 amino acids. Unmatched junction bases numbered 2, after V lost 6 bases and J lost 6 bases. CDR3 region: CASRASGSNEQFF. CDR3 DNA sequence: TGTGCCAGCAGGGCTAGCGGGAGCAATGAGCAGTTCTTC.

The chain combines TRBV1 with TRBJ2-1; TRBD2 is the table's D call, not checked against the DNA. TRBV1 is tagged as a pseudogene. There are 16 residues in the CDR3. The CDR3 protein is CTSSQALLAGEDEQFF. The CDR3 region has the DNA TGCACCAGCAGCCAAGCCCTGCTAGCGGGAGAGGATGAGCAGTTCTTC.

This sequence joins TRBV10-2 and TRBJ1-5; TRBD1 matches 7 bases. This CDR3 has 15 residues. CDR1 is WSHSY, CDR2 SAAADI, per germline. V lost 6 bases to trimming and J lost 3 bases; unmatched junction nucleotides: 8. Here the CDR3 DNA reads TGCGCCAGCAGAAAGGGACAGTCGAACAATCAGCCCCAGCATTTT. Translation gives CASRKGQSNNQPQHF.

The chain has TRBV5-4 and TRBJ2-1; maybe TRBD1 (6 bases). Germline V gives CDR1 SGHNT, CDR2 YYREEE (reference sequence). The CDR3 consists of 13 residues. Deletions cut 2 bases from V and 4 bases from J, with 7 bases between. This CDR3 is CASSFTGYNEQFF. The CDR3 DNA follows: TGTGCCAGCAGCTTTACAGGGTACAATGAGCAGTTCTTC.

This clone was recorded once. CDR3 nucleotides: TGTGCCAGCAGCACCGGACTAGCGGGAGGGCCGAACACCGGGGAGCTGTTTTTT. It encodes CASSTGLAGGPNTGELFF. The chain carries TRBV7-3 and TRBJ2-2, with 15 bases aligning to TRBD2. The V segment lost 5 bases and the J segment 0 bases; nucleotides outside the gene matches: 4. Germline V gene lookup returns CDR1 SGHTA and CDR2 FQGTGA. The CDR3 has 18 amino acids.

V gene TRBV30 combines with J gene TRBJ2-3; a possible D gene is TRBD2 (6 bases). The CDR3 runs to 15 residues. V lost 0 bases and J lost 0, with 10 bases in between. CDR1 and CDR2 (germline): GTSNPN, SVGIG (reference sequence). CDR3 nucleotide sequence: TGTGCCTGGAGTGTGGGGGGTTCTAGCACAGATACGCAGTATTTT. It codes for CAWSVGGSSTDTQYF. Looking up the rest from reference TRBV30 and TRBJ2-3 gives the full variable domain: SQTIHQWPATLVQPVGSPLSLECTVEGTSNPNLYWYRQAAGRGLQLLFYSVGIGQISSEVPQNLSASRPQDRQFILSSKKLLLSDSGFYLCAWSVGGSSTDTQYFGPGTRLTVL.

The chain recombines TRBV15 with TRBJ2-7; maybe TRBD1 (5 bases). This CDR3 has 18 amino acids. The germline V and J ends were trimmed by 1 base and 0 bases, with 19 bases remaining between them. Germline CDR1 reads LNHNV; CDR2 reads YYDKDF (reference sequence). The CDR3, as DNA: TGTGCCACCAGCAGAGTTTATCACCAGGGAATCGGCTCCTACGAGCAGTACTTC. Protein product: CATSRVYHQGIGSYEQYF.

CDR3 nucleotide sequence: TGTGCCAGCAGTTTGTCCGGTGGGGCCAACGTCCTGACTTTC. It yields the protein CASSLSGGANVLTF. J is TRBJ2-6 and V is TRBV28, with unresolved D. Germline CDR1 MDHEN, CDR2 SYDVKM. The CDR3 spans 14 residues. Trimming left V 3 bases short and J 3 bases short, with 6 bases between.

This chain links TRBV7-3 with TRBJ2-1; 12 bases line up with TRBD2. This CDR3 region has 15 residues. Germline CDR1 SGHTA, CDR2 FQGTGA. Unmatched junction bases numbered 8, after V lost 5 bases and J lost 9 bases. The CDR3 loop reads CASSSLAGGALEQFF. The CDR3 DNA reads TGTGCCAGCAGCAGTCTAGCGGGAGGGGCCCTTGAGCAGTTCTTC.

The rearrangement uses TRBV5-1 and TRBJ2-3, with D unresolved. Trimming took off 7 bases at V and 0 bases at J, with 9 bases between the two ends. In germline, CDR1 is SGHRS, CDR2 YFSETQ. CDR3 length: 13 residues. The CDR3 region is CASHPVSTDTQYF. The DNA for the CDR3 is TGCGCCAGCCACCCAGTGAGCACAGATACGCAGTATTTT.

The CDR3 nucleotides are TGTGCCAGCAGCTTTCTAGGAAGTAGCACAGATACGCAGTATTTT. The encoded protein is CASSFLGSSTDTQYF. The chain employs TRBV7-9 and TRBJ2-3, with unresolved D. Trimming took off 3 bases at V and 0 bases at J, with 10 bases between the two ends. This CDR3 contains 15 residues. Germline V gene sequence: CDR1 SEHNR, CDR2 FQNEAQ (reference sequence).

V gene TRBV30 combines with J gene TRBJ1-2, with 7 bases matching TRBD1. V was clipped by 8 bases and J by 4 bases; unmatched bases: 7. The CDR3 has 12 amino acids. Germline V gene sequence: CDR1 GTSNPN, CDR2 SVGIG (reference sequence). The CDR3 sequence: CAGYRGTYGYTF. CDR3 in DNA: TGTGCCGGCTACAGGGGCACCTATGGCTACACCTTC.

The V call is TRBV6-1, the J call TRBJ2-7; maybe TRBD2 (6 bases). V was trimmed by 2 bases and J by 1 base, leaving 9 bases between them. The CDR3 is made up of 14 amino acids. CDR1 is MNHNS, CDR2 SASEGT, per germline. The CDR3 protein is CASSEYGGSYEQYF. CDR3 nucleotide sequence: TGTGCCAGCAGTGAATACGGGGGTTCCTACGAGCAGTACTTC.